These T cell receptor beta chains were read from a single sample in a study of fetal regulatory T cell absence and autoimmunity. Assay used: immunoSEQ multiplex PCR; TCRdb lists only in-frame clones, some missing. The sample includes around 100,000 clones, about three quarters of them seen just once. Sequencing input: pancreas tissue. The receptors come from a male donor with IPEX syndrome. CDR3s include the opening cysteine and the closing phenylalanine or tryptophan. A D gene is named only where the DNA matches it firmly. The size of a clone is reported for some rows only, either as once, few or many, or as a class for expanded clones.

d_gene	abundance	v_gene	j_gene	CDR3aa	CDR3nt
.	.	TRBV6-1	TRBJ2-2	CASRKQGGNTGELFF	TGTGCCAGCAGAAAACAGGGAGGGAACACCGGGGAGCTGTTTTTT
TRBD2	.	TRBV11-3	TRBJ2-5	CASSLDPLRGGPQETQYF	TGTGCCAGCAGCTTAGACCCCCTCCGCGGGGGACCCCAAGAGACCCAGTACTTC
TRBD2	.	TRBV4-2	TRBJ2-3	CASSRLAVPDTQYF	TGTGCCAGCAGCCGACTAGCGGTCCCAGATACGCAGTATTTT
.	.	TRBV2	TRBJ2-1	CASRGSGAHEQFF	TGTGCCAGCAGGGGTAGCGGCGCGCATGAGCAGTTCTTC
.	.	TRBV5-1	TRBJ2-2	CASSPGPGDNTGELFF	TGCGCCAGCAGCCCGGGACCAGGGGACAACACCGGGGAGCTGTTTTTT
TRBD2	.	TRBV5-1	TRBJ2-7	CASSPRTSGSEQYF	TGCGCCAGCAGCCCCCGGACTAGCGGGAGCGAGCAGTACTTC
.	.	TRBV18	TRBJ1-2	CASSPPGAFIIYRYGYTF	TGTGCCAGCTCACCACCGGGGGCTTTTATTATCTACAGATATGGCTACACCTTC
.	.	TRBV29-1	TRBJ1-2	CSAGGYTF	TGCAGCGCCGGAGGCTACACCTTC
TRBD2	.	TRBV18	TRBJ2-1	CASGGLAFDEQFF	TGTGCCAGCGGGGGACTAGCTTTCGATGAGCAGTTCTTC
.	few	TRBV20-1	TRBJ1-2	CSARDGGGYTF	TGCAGTGCTAGAGATGGGGGCGGCTACACCTTC
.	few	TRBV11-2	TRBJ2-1	CASSLDTHNEQFF	TGTGCCAGCAGCTTAGATACCCATAATGAGCAGTTCTTC
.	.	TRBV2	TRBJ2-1	CASSVYVGHPEQFF	TGTGCCAGCAGTGTCTACGTTGGACATCCTGAGCAGTTCTTC
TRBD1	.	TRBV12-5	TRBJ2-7	CASAPPGTGLFYEQYF	TGTGCTAGTGCCCCACCCGGGACAGGCCTCTTCTACGAGCAGTACTTC
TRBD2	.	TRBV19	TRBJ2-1	CASSIFSGGDPADNEQFF	TGTGCCAGTAGTATCTTTAGCGGGGGGGACCCCGCTGACAATGAGCAGTTCTTC
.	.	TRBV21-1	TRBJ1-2	CATRQGILNGYTF	TGTGCCACCAGACAGGGGATTTTAAATGGCTACACCTTC
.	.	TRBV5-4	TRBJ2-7	CASSLFGTPYYEQYF	TGTGCCAGCAGCTTGTTTGGGACTCCTTACTACGAGCAGTACTTC
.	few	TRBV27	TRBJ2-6	CASRTSGANVLTF	TGTGCCAGCAGGACCTCTGGGGCCAACGTCCTGACTTTC
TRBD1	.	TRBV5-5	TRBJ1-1	CASSLTGVNTEAFF	TGTGCCAGCAGCTTGACAGGGGTGAACACTGAAGCTTTCTTT
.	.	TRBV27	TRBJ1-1	CASSLFGGNTEAFF	TGTGCCAGCAGTTTATTCGGCGGGAACACTGAAGCTTTCTTT
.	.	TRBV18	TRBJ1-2	CASSPPFRGFYGYTF	TGTGCCAGCTCACCACCGTTTCGGGGGTTCTATGGCTACACCTTC
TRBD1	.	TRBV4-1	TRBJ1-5	CASSQEGQGVGQPQHF	TGCGCCAGCAGCCAAGAGGGACAGGGGGTGGGCCAGCCCCAGCATTTT
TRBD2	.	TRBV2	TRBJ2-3	CATLQREGSGTDTQYF	TGTGCCACGTTGCAGCGGGAGGGCTCGGGCACAGATACGCAGTATTTT
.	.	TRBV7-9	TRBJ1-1	CASSLDMNTEAFF	TGTGCCAGCAGCTTAGACATGAACACTGAAGCTTTCTTT
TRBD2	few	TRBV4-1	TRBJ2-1	CASRGLADNEQFF	TGCGCCAGCAGGGGACTAGCGGACAATGAGCAGTTCTTC
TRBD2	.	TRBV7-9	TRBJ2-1	CASSRTSGASYNEQFF	TGTGCCAGCAGCCGGACTAGCGGGGCCTCCTACAATGAGCAGTTCTTC
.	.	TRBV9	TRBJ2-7	CASSVDGREQYF	TGTGCCAGCAGCGTAGATGGGAGAGAGCAGTACTTC
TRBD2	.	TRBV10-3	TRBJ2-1	CAISGTSGRNEQFF	TGTGCCATCAGTGGGACTAGCGGGAGAAATGAGCAGTTCTTC
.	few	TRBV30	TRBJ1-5	CAAGVNQPQHF	TGTGCCGCAGGGGTCAATCAGCCCCAGCATTTT
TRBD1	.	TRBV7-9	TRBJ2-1	CASSLDDREIHNEQFF	TGTGCCAGCAGCTTAGATGACAGGGAAATCCACAATGAGCAGTTCTTC
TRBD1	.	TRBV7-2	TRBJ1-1	CASSRDRGANTEAFF	TGTGCCAGCAGCCGCGACAGGGGGGCGAACACTGAAGCTTTCTTT
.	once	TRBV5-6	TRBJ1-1	CASSLGGAGTEAFF	TGTGCCAGCAGCTTGGGTGGGGCTGGCACTGAAGCTTTCTTT
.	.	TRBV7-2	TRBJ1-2	CASSLAGSDYGYTF	TGTGCCAGCAGCTTAGCCGGGTCAGATTATGGCTACACCTTC
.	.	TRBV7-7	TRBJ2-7	CASSSREGTPAYEQYF	TGTGCTAGCAGCTCCCGGGAAGGGACACCAGCCTACGAGCAGTACTTC
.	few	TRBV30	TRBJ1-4	CAWSPGFEKLFF	TGTGCCTGGAGTCCAGGGTTTGAAAAACTGTTTTTT
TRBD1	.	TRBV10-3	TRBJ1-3	CAISRDRGGNTIYF	TGTGCCATCAGCCGGGACAGGGGTGGAAACACCATATATTTT
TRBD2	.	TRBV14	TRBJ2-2	CASSQELAGAGELFF	TGTGCCAGCAGCCAAGAGCTAGCGGGAGCCGGGGAGCTGTTTTTT
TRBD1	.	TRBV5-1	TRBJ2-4	CASSLESQGAKNIQYF	TGCGCCAGCAGCTTGGAGTCACAGGGGGCCAAAAACATTCAGTACTTC
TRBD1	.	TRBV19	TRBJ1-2	CASSPNGQDYGYTF	TGTGCCAGTAGTCCGAACGGACAGGACTATGGCTACACCTTC
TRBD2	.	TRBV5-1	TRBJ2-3	CASSRIGTSADTQYF	TGCGCCAGCAGCAGAATTGGAACTAGCGCAGATACGCAGTATTTT
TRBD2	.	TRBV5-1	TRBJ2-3	CASSSGTRTDTQYF	TGCGCCAGCAGCTCCGGGACTAGAACAGATACGCAGTATTTT
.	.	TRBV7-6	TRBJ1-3	CASSLFDRSNSGNTIYF	TGTGCCAGCAGCTTATTCGACAGGTCCAACTCTGGAAACACCATATATTTT
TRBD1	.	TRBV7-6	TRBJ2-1	CASSLVPLGTGGFGEQFF	TGTGCCAGCAGCTTAGTTCCCCTCGGGACAGGGGGCTTCGGTGAGCAGTTCTTC
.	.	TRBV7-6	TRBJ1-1	CASSLGGWAEAFF	TGTGCCAGCAGCTTAGGTGGCTGGGCTGAAGCTTTCTTT
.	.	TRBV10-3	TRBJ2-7	CAISEGQYEQYF	TGTGCCATCAGTGAGGGACAGTACGAGCAGTACTTC
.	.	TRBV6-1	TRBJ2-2	CASLLLANTGELFF	TGTGCCAGCCTCTTACTAGCTAACACCGGGGAGCTGTTTTTT
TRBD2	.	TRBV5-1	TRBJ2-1	CASSPGGSSYNEQFF	TGCGCCAGCAGCCCCGGGGGGAGCTCCTACAATGAGCAGTTCTTC
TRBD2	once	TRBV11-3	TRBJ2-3	CASSLDLLAGGSTDTQYF	TGTGCCAGCAGCTTAGATCTGCTAGCGGGGGGGAGCACAGATACGCAGTATTTT
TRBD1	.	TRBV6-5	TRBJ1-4	CASSDRGRRKEKLFF	TGTGCCAGCAGCGACAGGGGGCGGCGGAAGGAAAAACTGTTTTTT
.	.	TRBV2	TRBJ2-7	CASRGRVSSYEQYF	TGTGCCAGCAGGGGAAGGGTAAGCTCCTACGAGCAGTACTTC
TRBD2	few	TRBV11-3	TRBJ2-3	CASSSVSGRADTQYF	TGTGCCAGCAGCTCTGTCTCAGGGAGGGCAGATACGCAGTATTTT
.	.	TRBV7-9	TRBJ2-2	CASSSRHKSSLWTGELFF	TGTGCCAGCAGTTCAAGACACAAATCTTCTTTGTGGACCGGGGAGCTGTTTTTT
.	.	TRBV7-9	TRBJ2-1	CASSLLGGKNEQFF	TGTGCCAGCAGCTTACTTGGAGGGAAGAATGAGCAGTTCTTC
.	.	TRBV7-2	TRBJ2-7	CASSYVGADYEQYF	TGTGCCAGCAGTTATGTGGGGGCGGACTACGAGCAGTACTTC
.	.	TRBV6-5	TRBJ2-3	CASSRQGKTDTQYF	TGTGCCAGCAGTCGGCAGGGGAAAACAGATACGCAGTATTTT
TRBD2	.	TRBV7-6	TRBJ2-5	CASSLVGLAQETQYF	TGTGCCAGCAGCTTAGTCGGACTAGCGCAAGAGACCCAGTACTTC
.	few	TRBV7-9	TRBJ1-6	CASSLGGGYSPLHF	TGTGCCAGCAGCCTCGGGGGAGGTTATTCACCCCTCCACTTT